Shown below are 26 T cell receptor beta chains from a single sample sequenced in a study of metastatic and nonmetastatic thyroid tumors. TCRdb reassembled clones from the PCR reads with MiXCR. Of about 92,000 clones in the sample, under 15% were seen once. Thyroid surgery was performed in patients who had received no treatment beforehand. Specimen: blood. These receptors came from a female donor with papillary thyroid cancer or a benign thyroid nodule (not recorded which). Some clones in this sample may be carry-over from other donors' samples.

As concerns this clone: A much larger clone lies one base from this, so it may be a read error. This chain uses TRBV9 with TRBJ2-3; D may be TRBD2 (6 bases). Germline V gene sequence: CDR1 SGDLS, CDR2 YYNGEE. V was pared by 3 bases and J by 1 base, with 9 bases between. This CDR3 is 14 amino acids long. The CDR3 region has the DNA TGTGCCAGCAGCGCGCGGGGAGGCACAGATACGCAGTATTTT. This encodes CASSARGGTDTQYF.

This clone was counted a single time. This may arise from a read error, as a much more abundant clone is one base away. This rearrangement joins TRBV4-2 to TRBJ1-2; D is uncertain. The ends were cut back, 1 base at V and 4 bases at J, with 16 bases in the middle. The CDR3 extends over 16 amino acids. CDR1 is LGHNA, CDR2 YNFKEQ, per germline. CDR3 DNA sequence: TGTGCCAGCAGCCAAGGAGGAAACCGCGATGGCTATGGCTACACCTTC. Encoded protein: CASSQGGNRDGYGYTF.

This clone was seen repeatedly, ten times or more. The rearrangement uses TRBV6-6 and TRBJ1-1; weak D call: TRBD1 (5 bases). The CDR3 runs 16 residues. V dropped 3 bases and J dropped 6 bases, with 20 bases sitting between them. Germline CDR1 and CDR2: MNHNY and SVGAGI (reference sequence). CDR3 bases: TGTGCCAGCAGTTATGAGACTGGGGCCACAGGTGCTGAAGCTTTCTTT. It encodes CASSYETGATGAEAFF.

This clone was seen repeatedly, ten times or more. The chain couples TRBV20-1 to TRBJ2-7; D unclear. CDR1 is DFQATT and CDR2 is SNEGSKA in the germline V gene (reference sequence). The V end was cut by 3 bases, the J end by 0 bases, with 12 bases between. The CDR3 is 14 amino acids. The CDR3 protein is CSARGPRSSYEQYF. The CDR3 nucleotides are TGCAGTGCTAGGGGCCCTCGGAGCTCCTACGAGCAGTACTTC.

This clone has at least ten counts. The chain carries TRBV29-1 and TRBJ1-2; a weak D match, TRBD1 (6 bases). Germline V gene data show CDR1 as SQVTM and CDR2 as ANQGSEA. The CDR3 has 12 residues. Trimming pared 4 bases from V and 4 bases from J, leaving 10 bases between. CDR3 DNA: TGCAGCGTTGGACAGGAGGGCTATGGCTACACCTTC. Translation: CSVGQEGYGYTF. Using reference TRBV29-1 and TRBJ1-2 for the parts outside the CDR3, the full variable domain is SAVISQKPSRDICQRGTSLTIQCQVDSQVTMMFWYRQQPGQSLTLIATANQGSEATYESGFVIDKFPISRPNLTFSTLTVSNMSPEDSSIYLCSVGQEGYGYTFGSGTRLTVV.

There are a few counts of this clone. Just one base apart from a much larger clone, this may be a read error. The CDR3, as DNA: TGTGCCAGTAGCCGCGTGGTCCAGGGGGCATATGGCTACACCTTC. It translates to CASSRVVQGAYGYTF. This chain joins TRBV19 and TRBJ1-2; 8 bases fit TRBD1. Germline CDR1 is LNHDA and CDR2 is SQIVND (reference sequence). The CDR3 is made up of 15 amino acids. The J segment lost 5 bases and the V segment lost 6 bases, leaving 11 bases of the junction unmatched.

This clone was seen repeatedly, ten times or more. The DNA of the CDR3 is TGTGCCAGCAGTTTGTTTCAGGGGGCTCTCAATGAGCAGTTCTTC. This sequence encodes CASSLFQGALNEQFF. The V call is TRBV28, the J call TRBJ2-1; TRBD1 matches at 8 bases. The germline V gene encodes CDR1 MDHEN and CDR2 SYDVKM. The CDR3 is 15 residues long. Germline trimming cut 3 bases from V and 6 bases from J; bases unmatched to any gene: 7.

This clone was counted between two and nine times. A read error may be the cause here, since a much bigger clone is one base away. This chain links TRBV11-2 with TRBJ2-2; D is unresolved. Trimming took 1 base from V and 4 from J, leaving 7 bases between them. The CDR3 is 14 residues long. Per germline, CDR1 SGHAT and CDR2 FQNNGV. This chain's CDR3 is CASSLGASTGELFF. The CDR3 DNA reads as TGTGCCAGCAGCTTAGGAGCGAGCACCGGGGAGCTGTTTTTT.

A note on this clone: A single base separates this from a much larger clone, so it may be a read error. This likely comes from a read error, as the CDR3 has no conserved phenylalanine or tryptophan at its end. CDR3 sequence: CAWSNQWENTEAFL. The CDR3 DNA is TGTGCCTGGAGTAACCAGTGGGAGAACACTGAAGCTTTCCTT. This sequence joins TRBV30 and TRBJ1-1; D is ambiguous. Germline lookup yields CDR1 GTSNPN and CDR2 SVGIG (reference sequence). Trimming pared 2 bases from V and 1 base from J, leaving 11 bases between. This CDR3 has 14 residues.

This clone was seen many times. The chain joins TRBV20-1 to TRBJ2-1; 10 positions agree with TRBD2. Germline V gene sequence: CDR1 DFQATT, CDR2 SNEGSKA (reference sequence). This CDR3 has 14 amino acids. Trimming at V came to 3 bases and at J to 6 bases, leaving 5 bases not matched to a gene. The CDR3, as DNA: TGCAGTGCTAGTGGTAGCGGGGGGACCAATGAGCAGTTCTTC. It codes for CSASGSGGTNEQFF.

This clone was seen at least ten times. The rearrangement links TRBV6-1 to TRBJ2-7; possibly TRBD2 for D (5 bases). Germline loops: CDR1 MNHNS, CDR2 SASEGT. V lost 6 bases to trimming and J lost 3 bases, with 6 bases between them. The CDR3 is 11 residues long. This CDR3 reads CASSGDYEQYF. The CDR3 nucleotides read TGTGCCAGCAGCGGGGACTACGAGCAGTACTTC.

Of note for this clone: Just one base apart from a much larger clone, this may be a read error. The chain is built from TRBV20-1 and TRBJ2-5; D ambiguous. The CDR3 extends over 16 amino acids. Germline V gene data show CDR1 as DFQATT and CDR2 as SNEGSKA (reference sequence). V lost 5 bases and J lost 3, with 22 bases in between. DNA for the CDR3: TGCAGTGCTGCCTTAGACCGAAAGTATCGGGAAGAGACCCAGTACTTC. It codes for CSAALDRKYREETQYF.

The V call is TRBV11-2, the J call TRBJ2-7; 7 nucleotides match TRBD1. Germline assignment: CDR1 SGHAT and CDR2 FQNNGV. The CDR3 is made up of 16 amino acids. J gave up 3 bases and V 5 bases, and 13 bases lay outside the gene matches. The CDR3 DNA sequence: TGTGCCAGCAGCACCAATACGGGACAGACTAACTACGAGCAGTACTTC. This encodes CASSTNTGQTNYEQYF.

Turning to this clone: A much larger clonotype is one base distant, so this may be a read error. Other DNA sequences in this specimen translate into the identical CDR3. The CDR3 DNA reads TGTGCCAGCAGCTTGGAGGGTGTCCCGATAACTGAAGCTTTCTTT. This sequence encodes CASSLEGVPITEAFF. The chain combines TRBV5-5 with TRBJ1-1; D is unresolved. CDR1 and CDR2 from the germline V gene are SGHKS and YYEKEE (reference sequence). The CDR3 sequence is 15 residues long. Trimming took off 0 bases at V and 5 bases at J, with 14 bases between the two ends. The complete variable domain, with remaining parts taken from reference TRBV5-5 and TRBJ1-1, reads DAGVTQSPTHLIKTRGQQVTLRCSPISGHKSVSWYQQVLGQGPQFIFQYYEKEERGRGNFPDRFSARQFPNYSSELNVNALLLGDSALYLCASSLEGVPITEAFFGQGTRLTVV.

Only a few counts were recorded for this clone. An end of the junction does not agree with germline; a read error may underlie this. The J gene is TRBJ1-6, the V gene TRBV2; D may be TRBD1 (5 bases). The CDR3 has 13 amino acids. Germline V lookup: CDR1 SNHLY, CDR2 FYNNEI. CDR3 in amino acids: CASLRDPNSPIHF. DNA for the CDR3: TGTGCCAGCTTGAGGGACCCTAATTCACCCATCCACTTT.

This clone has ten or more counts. CDR3 protein: CASSFGLAGGTQYF. The CDR3 bases are TGTGCCAGCAGTTTTGGGCTAGCGGGGGGGACCCAGTACTTC. The chain is built from TRBV12-3 or TRBV12-4 and TRBJ2-5; 11 positions agree with TRBD2. The CDR3 loop spans 14 amino acids. Trimming at V came to 3 bases and at J to 7 bases, leaving 4 bases not matched to a gene.

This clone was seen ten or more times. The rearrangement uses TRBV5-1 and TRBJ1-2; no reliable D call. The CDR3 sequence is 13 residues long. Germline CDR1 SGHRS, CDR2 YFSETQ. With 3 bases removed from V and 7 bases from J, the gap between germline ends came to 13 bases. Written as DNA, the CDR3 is TGCGCCAGCAGCTCCAGGTCCACGGGTGGCTACACCTTC. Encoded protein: CASSSRSTGGYTF.

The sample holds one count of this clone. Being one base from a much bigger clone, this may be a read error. Written as DNA, the CDR3 is TGTGCCAGCAGCTTAGCTCTCCCTTTGGGGGGCGCGATATGGCGAGAGACCCAGTACTTC. Protein: CASSLALPLGGAIWRETQYF. V usage is TRBV11-2 and J usage is TRBJ2-5; TRBD1 or TRBD2 may be the D gene (6 bases each). Germline V lookup: CDR1 SGHAT, CDR2 FQNNGV. The CDR3 contains 20 residues. Trimming removed 1 base from V and 4 bases from J, with 28 bases in between.

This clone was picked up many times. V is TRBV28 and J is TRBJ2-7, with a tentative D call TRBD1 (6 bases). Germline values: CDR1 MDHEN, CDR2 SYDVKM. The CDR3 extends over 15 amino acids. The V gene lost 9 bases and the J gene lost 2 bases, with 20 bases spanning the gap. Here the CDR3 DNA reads TGTGCCAGTACCAGGGCGATACAGGGAACCTACGAGCAGTACTTC. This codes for CASTRAIQGTYEQYF.

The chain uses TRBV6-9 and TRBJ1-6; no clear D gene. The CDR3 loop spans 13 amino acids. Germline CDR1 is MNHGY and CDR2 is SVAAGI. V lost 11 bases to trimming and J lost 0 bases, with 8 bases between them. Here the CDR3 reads CAAHSSYNSPLHF. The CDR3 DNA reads TGTGCCGCGCACAGCTCCTATAATTCACCCCTCCACTTT.

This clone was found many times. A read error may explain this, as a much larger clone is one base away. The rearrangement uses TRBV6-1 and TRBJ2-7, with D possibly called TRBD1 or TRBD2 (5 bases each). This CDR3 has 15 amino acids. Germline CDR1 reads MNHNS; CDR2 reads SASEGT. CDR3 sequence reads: CAGSLSRDARYEQYF. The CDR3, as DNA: TGTGCCGGCAGCTTGTCCCGGGACGCAAGATACGAGCAGTACTTC.

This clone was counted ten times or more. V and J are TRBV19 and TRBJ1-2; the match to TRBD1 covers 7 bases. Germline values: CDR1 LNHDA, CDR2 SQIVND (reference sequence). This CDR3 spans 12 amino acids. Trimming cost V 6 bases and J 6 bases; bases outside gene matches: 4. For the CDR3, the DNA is TGTGCCAGTAGCCTCACAGGGGATGGCTACACCTTC. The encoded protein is CASSLTGDGYTF.

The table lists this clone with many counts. The CDR3 sequence: CASSLVRTGDIGGTEAFF. Here the CDR3 DNA reads TGTGCCAGCAGCTTAGTTCGGACAGGCGATATTGGGGGCACTGAAGCTTTCTTT. The chain is built from TRBV7-6 and TRBJ1-1, with TRBD1 identical over 7 bases. J lost 4 bases, V lost 1 base, and 15 bases had no gene match. This CDR3 comprises 18 residues. In germline, CDR1 is SGHVS, CDR2 FNYEAQ.

CDR3 sequence: CASGPSGRLGELFF. As DNA, the CDR3 is TGTGCCAGCGGTCCAAGCGGGAGACTCGGGGAGCTGTTTTTT. The chain links TRBV9 to TRBJ2-2; 8 bases map to TRBD2. Germline CDR1 reads SGDLS; CDR2 reads YYNGEE. The CDR3 runs 14 residues. Trimming took 7 bases from V and 7 from J; bases not matched to a gene: 9.

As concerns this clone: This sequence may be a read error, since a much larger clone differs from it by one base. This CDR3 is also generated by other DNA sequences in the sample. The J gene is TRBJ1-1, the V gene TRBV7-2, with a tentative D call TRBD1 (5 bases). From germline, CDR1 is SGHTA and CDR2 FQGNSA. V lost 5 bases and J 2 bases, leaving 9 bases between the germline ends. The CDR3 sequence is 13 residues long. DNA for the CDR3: TGTGCCAGCAGCCGAGGGGTTAACACTGAAGCTTTCTTT. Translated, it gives CASSRGVNTEAFF.

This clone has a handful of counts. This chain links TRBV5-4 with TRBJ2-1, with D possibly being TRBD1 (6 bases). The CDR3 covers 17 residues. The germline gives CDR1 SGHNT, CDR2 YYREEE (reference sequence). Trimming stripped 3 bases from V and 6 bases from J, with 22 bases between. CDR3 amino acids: CASSSDQGQKTINEQFF. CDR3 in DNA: TGTGCCAGCAGCTCCGACCAGGGACAAAAAACCATCAATGAGCAGTTCTTC. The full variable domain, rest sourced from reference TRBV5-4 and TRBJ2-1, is ETGVTQSPTHLIKTRGQQVTLRCSSQSGHNTVSWYQQALGQGPQFIFQYYREEENGRGNFPPRFSGLQFPNYSSELNVNALELDDSALYLCASSSDQGQKTINEQFFGPGTRLTVL.